These 9 T cell receptor beta chains came from one sample sequenced in a study of molecular identifiers for immune sequencing clone quantification. In TCRdb, the PCR reads were re-called with MiXCR into one record per CDR3 protein. The sample records around 470,000 distinct CDR3 sequences, approximately 25% being singletons. Sequenced material: naive CD8+ T cells from blood, with Jurkat cell RNA spiked in. Subset given: FACS-sorted CD8+CD4-CCR7+CD45RA+ naive T cells. These receptors were collected from a human donor in good health. Some libraries in this study had Jurkat cell RNA spiked in.

Only a few counts were recorded for this clonotype. The chain employs TRBV4-3 and TRBJ2-1; the match to TRBD1 covers 8 bases. Per germline, CDR1 LGHNA and CDR2 YSLEER. The CDR3 consists of 17 residues. Unmatched junction bases numbered 9, after V lost 2 bases and J lost 3 bases. The CDR3, as DNA: TGCGCCAGCAGCCAAACCGTACAGGGGGTAGGCTACAATGAGCAGTTCTTC. Translating gives CASSQTVQGVGYNEQFF.

Only a few counts were recorded for this clonotype. The chain joins TRBV4-3 to TRBJ2-1; 9 bases match TRBD1. This CDR3 spans 15 amino acids. CDR1 and CDR2 from the germline V gene are LGHNA and YSLEER. V lost 1 base to trimming and J lost 7 bases; unmatched junction nucleotides: 5. The CDR3 loop is CASSQVQGAINEQFF. The CDR3 region has the DNA TGCGCCAGCAGCCAAGTACAGGGGGCAATTAATGAGCAGTTCTTC.

This clonotype has only a few counts. This sequence joins TRBV4-1 and TRBJ1-1, with D possibly TRBD1 on 5 matching bases. This CDR3 is 13 amino acids long. Trimming took off 4 bases at V and 3 bases at J, with 9 bases between the two ends. Germline values: CDR1 MGHRA, CDR2 YSYEKL. CDR3: CASSRLGDTEAFF. The CDR3 nucleotides read TGCGCCAGCAGCCGTTTAGGGGACACTGAAGCTTTCTTT.

This clonotype was counted ten times or more. V usage is TRBV29-1 and J usage is TRBJ1-1, with 7 bases matching TRBD1. The CDR3 length is 13 residues. Trimming removed 3 bases from V and 4 bases from J; junction bases left unmatched: 5. CDR1 and CDR2 (germline): SQVTM, ANQGSEA. The CDR3 nucleotides are TGCAGCGTTGATTTAGGGACAGTCACTGAAGCTTTCTTT. Protein product: CSVDLGTVTEAFF.

This clonotype was observed at least ten times. The chain employs TRBV19 and TRBJ2-1; D is unclear. CDR3 length equals 12 residues. V dropped 3 bases and J dropped 9 bases, with 9 bases sitting between them. Germline assignment: CDR1 LNHDA and CDR2 SQIVND (reference sequence). The CDR3 DNA reads TGTGCCAGTAGTATCCCATATGGTGAGCAGTTCTTC. Translated: CASSIPYGEQFF.

V gene TRBV12-3 or TRBV12-4 combines with J gene TRBJ2-5, with TRBD1 as a possible D gene (6 bases). This CDR3 is 15 amino acids long. Trimming left V 3 bases short and J 11 bases short, with 22 bases between. The CDR3 region is CASSFRAHRVWEQYF. In DNA form, the CDR3 reads TGTGCCAGCAGTTTCCGGGCCCACAGGGTCTGGGAGCAGTACTTC.

This clonotype was counted at least ten times. This chain uses TRBV12-3 or TRBV12-4 with TRBJ2-7; a possible D gene is TRBD1 (6 bases). V was clipped by 2 bases and J by 4 bases, with 12 bases between them. This CDR3 region has 14 residues. The CDR3 spells CASSLIGGGYEQYF. In DNA form, the CDR3 reads TGTGCCAGCAGTTTAATAGGGGGTGGTTACGAGCAGTACTTC.

This rearrangement joins TRBV6-2 or TRBV6-3 to TRBJ1-1; D remains ambiguous. The CDR3 is made up of 15 amino acids. Trimming cost V 5 bases and J 0 bases, with 13 bases left between them. Looked up from germline, CDR1 is MNHEY and CDR2 is SVGEGT. CDR3 region: CASSPPSDLNTEAFF. The CDR3 coding sequence is TGTGCCAGCAGTCCCCCCTCAGATTTGAACACTGAAGCTTTCTTT.

This clonotype was picked up many times. This chain uses TRBV20-1 with TRBJ2-7; 11 bases map to TRBD2. V was clipped by 1 base and J by 4 bases; unmatched bases: 3. The CDR3 has 14 residues. Germline V gene data show CDR1 as DFQATT and CDR2 as SNEGSKA (reference sequence). The CDR3 is CSARAPSGRYEQYF. Here the CDR3 DNA reads TGCAGTGCTAGAGCCCCTAGCGGGAGGTACGAGCAGTACTTC.